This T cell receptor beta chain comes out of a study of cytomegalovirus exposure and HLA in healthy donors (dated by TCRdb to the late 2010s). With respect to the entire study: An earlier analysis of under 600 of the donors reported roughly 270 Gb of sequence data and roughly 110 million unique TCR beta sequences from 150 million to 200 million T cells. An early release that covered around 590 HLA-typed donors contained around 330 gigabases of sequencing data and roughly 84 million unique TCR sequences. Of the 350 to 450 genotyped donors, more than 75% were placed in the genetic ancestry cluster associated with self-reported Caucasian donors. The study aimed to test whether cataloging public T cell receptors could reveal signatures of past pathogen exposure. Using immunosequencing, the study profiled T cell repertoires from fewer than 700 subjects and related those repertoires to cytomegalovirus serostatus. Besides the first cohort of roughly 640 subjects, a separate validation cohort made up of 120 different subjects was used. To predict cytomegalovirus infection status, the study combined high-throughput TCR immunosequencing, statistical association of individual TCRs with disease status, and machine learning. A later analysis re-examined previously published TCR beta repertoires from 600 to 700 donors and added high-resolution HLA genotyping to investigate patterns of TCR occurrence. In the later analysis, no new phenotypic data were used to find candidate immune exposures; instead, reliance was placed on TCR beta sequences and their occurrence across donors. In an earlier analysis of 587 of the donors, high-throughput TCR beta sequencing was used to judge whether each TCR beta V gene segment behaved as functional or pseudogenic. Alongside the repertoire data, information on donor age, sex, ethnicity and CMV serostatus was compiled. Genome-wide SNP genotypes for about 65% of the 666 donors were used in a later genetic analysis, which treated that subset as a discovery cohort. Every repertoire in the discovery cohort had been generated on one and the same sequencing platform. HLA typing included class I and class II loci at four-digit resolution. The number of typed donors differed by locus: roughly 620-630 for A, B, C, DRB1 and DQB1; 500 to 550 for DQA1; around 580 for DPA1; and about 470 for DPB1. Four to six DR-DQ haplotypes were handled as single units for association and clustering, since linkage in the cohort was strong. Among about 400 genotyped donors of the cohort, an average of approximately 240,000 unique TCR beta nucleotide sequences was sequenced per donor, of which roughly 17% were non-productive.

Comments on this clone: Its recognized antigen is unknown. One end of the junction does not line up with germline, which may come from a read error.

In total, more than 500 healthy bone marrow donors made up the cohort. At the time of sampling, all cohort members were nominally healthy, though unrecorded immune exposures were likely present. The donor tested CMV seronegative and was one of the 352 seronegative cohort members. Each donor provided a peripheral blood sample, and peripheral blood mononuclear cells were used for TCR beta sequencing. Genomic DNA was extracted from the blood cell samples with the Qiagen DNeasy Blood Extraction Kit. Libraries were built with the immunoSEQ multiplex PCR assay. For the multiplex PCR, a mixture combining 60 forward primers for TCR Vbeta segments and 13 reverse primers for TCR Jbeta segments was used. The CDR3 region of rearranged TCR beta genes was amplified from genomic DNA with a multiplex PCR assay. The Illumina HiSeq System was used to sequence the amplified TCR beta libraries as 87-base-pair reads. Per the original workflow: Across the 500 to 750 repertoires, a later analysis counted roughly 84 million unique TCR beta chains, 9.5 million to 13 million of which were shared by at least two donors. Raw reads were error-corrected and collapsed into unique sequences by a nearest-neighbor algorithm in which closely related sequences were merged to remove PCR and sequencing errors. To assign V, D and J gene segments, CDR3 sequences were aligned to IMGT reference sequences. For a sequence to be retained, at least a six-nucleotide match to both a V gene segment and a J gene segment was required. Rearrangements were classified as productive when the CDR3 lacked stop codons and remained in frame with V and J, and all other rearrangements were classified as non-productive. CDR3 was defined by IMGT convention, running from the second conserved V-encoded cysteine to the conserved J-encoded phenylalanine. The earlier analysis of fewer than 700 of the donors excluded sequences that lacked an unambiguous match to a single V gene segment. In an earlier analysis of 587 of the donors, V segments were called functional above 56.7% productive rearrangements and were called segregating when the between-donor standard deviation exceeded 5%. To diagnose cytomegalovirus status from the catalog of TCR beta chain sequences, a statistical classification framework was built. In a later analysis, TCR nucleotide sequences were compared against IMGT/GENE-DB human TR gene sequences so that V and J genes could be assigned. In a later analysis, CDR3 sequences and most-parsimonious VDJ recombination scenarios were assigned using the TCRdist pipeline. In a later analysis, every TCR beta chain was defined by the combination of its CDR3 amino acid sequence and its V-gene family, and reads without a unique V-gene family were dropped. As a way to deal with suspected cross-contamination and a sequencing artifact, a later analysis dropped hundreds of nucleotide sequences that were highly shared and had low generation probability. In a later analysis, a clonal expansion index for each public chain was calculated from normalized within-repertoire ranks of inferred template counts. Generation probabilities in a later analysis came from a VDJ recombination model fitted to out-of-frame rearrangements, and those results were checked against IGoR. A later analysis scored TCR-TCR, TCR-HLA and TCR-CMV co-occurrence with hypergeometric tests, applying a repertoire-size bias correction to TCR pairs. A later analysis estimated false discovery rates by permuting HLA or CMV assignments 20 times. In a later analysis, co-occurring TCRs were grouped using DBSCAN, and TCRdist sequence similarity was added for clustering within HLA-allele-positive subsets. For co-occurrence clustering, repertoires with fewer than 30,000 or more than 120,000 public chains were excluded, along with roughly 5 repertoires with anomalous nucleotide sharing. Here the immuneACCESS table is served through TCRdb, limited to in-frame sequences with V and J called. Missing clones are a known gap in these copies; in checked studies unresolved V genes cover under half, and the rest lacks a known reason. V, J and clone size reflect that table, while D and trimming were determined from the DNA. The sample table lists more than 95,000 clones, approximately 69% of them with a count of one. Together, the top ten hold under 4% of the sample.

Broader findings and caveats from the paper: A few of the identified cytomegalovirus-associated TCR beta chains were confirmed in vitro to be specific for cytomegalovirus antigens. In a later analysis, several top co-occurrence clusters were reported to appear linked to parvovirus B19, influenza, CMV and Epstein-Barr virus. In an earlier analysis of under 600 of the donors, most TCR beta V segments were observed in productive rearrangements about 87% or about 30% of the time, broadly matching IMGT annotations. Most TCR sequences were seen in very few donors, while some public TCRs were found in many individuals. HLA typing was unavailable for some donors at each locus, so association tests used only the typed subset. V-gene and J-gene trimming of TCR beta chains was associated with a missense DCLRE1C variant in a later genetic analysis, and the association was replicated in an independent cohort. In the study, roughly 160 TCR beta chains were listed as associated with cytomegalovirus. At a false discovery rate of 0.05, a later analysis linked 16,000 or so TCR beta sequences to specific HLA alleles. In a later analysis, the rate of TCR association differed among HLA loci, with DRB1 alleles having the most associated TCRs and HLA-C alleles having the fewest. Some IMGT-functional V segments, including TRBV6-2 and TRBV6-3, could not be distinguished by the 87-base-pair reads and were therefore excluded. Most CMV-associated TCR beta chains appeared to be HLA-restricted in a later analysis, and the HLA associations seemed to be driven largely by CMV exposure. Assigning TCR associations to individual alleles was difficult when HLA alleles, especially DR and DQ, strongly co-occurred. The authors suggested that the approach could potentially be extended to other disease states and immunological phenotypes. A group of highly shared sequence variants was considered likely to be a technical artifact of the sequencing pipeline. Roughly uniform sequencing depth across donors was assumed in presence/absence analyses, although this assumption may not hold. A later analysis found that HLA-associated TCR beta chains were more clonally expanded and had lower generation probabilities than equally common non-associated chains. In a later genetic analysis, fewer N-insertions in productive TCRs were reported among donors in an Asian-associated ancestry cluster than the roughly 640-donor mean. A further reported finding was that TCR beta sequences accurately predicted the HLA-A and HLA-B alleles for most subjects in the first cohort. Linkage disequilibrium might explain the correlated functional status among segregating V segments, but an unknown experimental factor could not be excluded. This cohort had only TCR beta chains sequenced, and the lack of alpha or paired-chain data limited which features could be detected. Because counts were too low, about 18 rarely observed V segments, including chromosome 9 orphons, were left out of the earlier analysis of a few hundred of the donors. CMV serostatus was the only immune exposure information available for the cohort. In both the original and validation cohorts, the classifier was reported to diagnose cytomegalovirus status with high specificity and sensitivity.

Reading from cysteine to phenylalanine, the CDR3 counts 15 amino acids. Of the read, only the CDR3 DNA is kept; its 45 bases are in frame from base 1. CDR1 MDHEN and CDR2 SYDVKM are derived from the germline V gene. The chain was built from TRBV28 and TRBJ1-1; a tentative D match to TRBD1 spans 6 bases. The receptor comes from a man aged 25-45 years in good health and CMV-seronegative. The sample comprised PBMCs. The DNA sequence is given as TGTGCCAGCAGGCAAGGTCCAGGGGTGAAAACTGAAGCTTTCTTT. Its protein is CASRQGPGVKTEAFF.